This T cell receptor (beta chain) was sequenced during a study of early T cells in non-severe SARS-CoV-2 infection. The wider study: Chains were unpaired, as sequencing was done on bulk RNA from unsorted whole blood.

The CDR3 covers 12 residues. CDR1 is SEHNR and CDR2 is FQNEAQ in the germline V gene (reference sequence). V lost 11 bases and J 5 bases, leaving 14 bases between the germline ends. Each single cDNA molecule received a unique molecular identifier. In TCRdb, the 5' RACE reads were re-called with MiXCR into one record per CDR3 protein. The data contain around 52,000 distinct CDR3 sequences, 11% of them singletons. At least ten counts were recorded for this clonotype. The antigen remains unidentified. General observations from the study: Comparison of clonotypes with VDJdb favored anti-spike CD8 responses while missing private and CD4 specificities.

This chain connects TRBV7-9 to TRBJ2-3; possibly TRBD2 for D (7 bases). This receptor was identified in an adult who was a healthcare worker with PCR-confirmed SARS-CoV-2 infection or an uninfected control (not recorded which). The sequencing sample was made of whole blood. CDR3: CALRGGGDTQYF. The CDR3 DNA reads TGTGCCCTCCGGGGAGGGGGAGATACGCAGTATTTT. Based on the CDR3 plus reference TRBV7-9 and TRBJ2-3, the full variable domain is DTGVSQNPRHKITKRGQNVTFRCDPISEHNRLYWYRQTLGQGPEFLTYFQNEAQLEKSRLLSDRFSAERPKGSFSTLEIQRTEQGDSAMYLCALRGGGDTQYFGPGTRLTVL.